The source of this T cell receptor beta chain is a study of CD8+ T cells in alopecia areata. Overall study: Tofacitinib was taken orally by treated patients, and the dose was 5 to 10 mg twice daily. Tofacitinib administration persisted for 6 to 18 months, succeeded by 6 months off drug. Study-wide results and caveats: Scalp clonality and expanded CD8+ clones among the top 100 were significantly decreased by tofacitinib.

Germline V gene sequence: CDR1 SGDLS, CDR2 YYNGEE. The ends were cut back, 3 bases at V and 2 bases at J, with 15 bases in the middle. This CDR3 spans 15 amino acids. Treatment here: oral pan-JAK inhibitor, 5-10 mg twice daily. Regarding this clone: Its specificity is unknown.

Sequencing templates came from extracted RNA that was reverse transcribed into cDNA. Method: immunoSEQ multiplex PCR; TCRdb's copy keeps in-frame clones and lacks some. The data contain over 85,000 clones, under 70% of them singletons. The sequenced sample was CD8+ T cells sorted from blood, obtained at week 4, from a patient treated with tofacitinib. The V gene is TRBV9, the J gene TRBJ2-7, with D maybe TRBD2 (6 bases). The source is a human donor with alopecia areata. The CDR3 here is CASSEAGTPTYEQYF. CDR3 in DNA: TGTGCCAGCAGCGAGGCCGGGACTCCGACCTACGAGCAGTACTTC.